This T cell receptor (beta chain) came from a study of blood T cell repertoires in COVID-19. The CDR3 runs 15 residues. Between the trimmed V and J ends, which lost 8 bases and 1 base, there was a span of 15 bases. Germline-derived CDR1 and CDR2 are SQVTM and ANQGSEA. Authors' data handling: It was from reference gene primer amplification that nucleated cell counts were estimated. Using immunoSEQ multiplex PCR, the repertoire was profiled, and TCRdb retains in-frame clones only, with some absent. V, J and clone size derive from that table, while D and trimming were established from the DNA sequence. The data show 130,000 or so clones, roughly 84% seen once.

The sample was peripheral blood. V gene TRBV29-1 combines with J gene TRBJ1-6, with D possibly matching TRBD1 (5 bases). The receptor was isolated from a woman aged 80 or over with acute or convalescent COVID-19. CDR3 DNA sequence: TGCAGCCGGGGGGGGTCATGGTCCTATAATTCACCCCTCCACTTT. It yields the protein CSRGGSWSYNSPLHF. Variable domain in full (rest from reference TRBV29-1 and TRBJ1-6): SAVISQKPSRDICQRGTSLTIQCQVDSQVTMMFWYRQQPGQSLTLIATANQGSEATYESGFVIDKFPISRPNLTFSTLTVSNMSPEDSSIYLCSRGGSWSYNSPLHFGNGTRLTVT.